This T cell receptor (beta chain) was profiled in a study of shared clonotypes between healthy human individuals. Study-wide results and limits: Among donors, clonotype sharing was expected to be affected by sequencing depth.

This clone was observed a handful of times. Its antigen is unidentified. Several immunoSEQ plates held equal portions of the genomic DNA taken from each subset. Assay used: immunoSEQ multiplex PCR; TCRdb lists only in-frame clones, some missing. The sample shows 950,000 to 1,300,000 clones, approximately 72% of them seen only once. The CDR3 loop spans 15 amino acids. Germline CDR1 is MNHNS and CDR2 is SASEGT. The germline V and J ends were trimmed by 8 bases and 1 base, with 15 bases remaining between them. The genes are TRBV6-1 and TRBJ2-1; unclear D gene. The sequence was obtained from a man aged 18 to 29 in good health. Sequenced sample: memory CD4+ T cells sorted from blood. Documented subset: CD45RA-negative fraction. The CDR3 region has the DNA TGTGCCAGCTTTCCGGCTCAAGGTTCCTACAATGAGCAGTTCTTC. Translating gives CASFPAQGSYNEQFF.